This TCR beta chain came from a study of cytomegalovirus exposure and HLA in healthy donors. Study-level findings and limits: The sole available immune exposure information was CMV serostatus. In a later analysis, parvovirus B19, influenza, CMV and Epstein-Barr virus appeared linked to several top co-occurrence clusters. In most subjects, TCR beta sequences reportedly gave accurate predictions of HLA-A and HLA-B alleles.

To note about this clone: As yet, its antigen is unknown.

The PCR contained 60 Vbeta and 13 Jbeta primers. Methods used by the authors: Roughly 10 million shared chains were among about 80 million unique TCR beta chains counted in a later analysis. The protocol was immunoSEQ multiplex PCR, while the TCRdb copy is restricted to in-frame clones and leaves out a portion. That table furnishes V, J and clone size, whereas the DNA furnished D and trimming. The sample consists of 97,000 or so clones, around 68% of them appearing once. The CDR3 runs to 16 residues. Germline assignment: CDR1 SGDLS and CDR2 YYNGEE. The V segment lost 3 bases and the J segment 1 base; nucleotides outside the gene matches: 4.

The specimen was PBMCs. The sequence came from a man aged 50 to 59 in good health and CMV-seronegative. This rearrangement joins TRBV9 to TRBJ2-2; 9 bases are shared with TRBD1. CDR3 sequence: CASSAGGQGNTGELFF. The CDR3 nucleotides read TGTGCCAGCAGCGCCGGGGGACAGGGGAACACCGGGGAGCTGTTTTTT.